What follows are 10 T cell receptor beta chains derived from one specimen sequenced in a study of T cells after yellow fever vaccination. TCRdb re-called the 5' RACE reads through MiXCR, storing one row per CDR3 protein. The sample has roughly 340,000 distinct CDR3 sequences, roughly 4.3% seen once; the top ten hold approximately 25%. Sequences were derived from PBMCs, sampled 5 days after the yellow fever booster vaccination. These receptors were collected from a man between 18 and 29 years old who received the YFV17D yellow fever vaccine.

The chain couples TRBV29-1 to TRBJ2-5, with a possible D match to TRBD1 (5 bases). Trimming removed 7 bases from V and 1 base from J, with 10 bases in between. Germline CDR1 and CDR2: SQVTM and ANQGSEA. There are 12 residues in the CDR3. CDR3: CSARTPQETQYF. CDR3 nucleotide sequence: TGCAGCGCGAGGACACCCCAAGAGACCCAGTACTTC.

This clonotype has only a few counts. CDR3 sequence reads: CASSLRQIYEQYF. CDR3 nucleotide sequence: TGTGCCAGCAGCCTCCGACAGATCTACGAGCAGTACTTC. This chain connects TRBV14 to TRBJ2-7; a weak D match, TRBD1 (5 bases). V was cut by 4 bases and J by 3 bases, with 10 bases left in between. The CDR3 runs 13 residues. The germline V gene encodes CDR1 SGHDN and CDR2 FVKESK.

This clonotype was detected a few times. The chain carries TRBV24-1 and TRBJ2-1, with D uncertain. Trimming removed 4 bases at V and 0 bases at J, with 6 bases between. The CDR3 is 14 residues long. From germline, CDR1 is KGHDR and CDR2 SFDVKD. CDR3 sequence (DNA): TGTGCCACCAGTGAAACGGGCTCCTACAATGAGCAGTTCTTC. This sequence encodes CATSETGSYNEQFF.

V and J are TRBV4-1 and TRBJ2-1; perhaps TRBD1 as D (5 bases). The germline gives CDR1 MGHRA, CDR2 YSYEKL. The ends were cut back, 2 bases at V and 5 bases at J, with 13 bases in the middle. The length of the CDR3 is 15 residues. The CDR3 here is CASSQFPQGHNEQFF. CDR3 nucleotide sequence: TGCGCCAGCAGCCAATTCCCGCAGGGTCACAATGAGCAGTTCTTC.

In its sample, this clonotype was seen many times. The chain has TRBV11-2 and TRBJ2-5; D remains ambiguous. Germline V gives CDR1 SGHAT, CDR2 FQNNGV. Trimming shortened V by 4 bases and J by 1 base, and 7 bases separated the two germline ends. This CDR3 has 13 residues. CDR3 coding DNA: TGTGCCAGCAGCTGGCGCTCCCAAGAGACCCAGTACTTC. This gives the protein CASSWRSQETQYF.

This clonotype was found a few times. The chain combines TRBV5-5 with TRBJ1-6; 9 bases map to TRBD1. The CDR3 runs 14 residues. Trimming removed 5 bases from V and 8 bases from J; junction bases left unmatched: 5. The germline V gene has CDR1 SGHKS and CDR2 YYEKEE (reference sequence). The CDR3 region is CASRRDRVYSPLHF. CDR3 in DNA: TGTGCCAGCAGAAGGGACAGGGTTTATTCACCCCTCCACTTT.

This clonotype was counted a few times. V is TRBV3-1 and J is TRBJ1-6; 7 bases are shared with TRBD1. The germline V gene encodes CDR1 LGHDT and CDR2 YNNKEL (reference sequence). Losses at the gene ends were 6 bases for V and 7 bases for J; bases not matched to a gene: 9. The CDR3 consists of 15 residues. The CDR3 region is CASRQTGLGNSPLHF. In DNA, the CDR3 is TGTGCCAGCAGACAGACAGGGCTCGGAAATTCACCCCTCCACTTT. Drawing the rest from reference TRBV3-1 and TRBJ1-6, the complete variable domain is DTAVSQTPKYLVTQMGNDKSIKCEQNLGHDTMYWYKQDSKKFLKIMFSYNNKELIINETVPNRFSPKSPDKAHLNLHINSLELGDSAVYFCASRQTGLGNSPLHFGNGTRLTVT.

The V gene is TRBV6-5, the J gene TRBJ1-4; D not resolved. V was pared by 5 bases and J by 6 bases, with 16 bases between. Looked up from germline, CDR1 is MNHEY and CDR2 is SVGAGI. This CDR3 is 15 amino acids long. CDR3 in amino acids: CASSRETWRDEKLFF. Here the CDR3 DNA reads TGTGCCAGCAGTCGCGAGACATGGCGGGATGAAAAACTGTTTTTT.

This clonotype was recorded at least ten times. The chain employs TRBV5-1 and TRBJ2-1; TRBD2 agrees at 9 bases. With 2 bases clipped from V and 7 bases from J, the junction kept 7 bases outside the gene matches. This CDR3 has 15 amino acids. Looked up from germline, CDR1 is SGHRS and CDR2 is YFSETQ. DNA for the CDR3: TGCGCCAGCAGCTTAGGACTAGCGAGTTGGAATGAGCAGTTCTTC. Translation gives CASSLGLASWNEQFF.

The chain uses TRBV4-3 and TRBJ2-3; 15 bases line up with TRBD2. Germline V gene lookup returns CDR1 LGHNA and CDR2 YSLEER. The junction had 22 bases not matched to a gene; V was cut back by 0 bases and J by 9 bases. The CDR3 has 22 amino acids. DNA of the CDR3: TGCGCCAGCAGCCAAGATCGGGCGGTCGGGACTAGCGGGGGGTATACCGGTGGGACGCAGTATTTT. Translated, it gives CASSQDRAVGTSGGYTGGTQYF.